Each of the 25 T cell receptor beta chains below was sequenced from the same sample in a study of CD8 T cells in acute hepatitis C reinfection. The protocol was immunoSEQ multiplex PCR, while the TCRdb copy is restricted to in-frame clones and leaves out a portion. The sample contains 30,000 to 40,000 clones, 80% to 90% of which appear only once. Time point of the sample: naive CD8 control sorted from an acute-time-point sample. The sample consisted of naive CD8+ T cells from PBMCs. The source of these receptors is a woman younger than 35 who spontaneously cleared hepatitis C infection.

The chain is built from TRBV7-8 and TRBJ2-7, with D uncertain. Germline V gene sequence: CDR1 SGHVS, CDR2 FQNEAQ. Trimming cost V 3 bases and J 2 bases, with 5 bases left between them. This CDR3 is 12 amino acids long. The DNA of the CDR3 is TGTGCCAGCAGCTTCGCAGCCTACGAGCAGTACTTC. The encoded protein is CASSFAAYEQYF.

The chain has TRBV6-5 and TRBJ1-2; 7 bases are a match to TRBD1. The CDR3 loop spans 14 amino acids. Germline CDR1 reads MNHEY; CDR2 reads SVGAGI. V lost 4 bases to trimming and J lost 7 bases; unmatched junction nucleotides: 9. Written as DNA, the CDR3 is TGTGCCAGCAGTTCGACAGGGTTTCCTTTTGGCTACACCTTC. This encodes CASSSTGFPFGYTF.

The chain has TRBV27 and TRBJ2-1; D ambiguous. V dropped 6 bases and J dropped 0 bases, with 9 bases sitting between them. Germline V gene sequence: CDR1 MNHEY, CDR2 SMNVEV (reference sequence). The CDR3 runs to 14 residues. The CDR3 spells CASSPRYSYNEQFF. CDR3 nucleotides: TGTGCCAGCAGCCCAAGATACTCCTACAATGAGCAGTTCTTC.

This clone was found a few times. The chain employs TRBV9 and TRBJ2-7, with D possibly matching TRBD2 (5 bases). Per germline, CDR1 SGDLS and CDR2 YYNGEE. The CDR3 runs to 14 residues. The V end lost 0 bases, the J end lost 4 bases, and 11 bases lay between the germline ends. This CDR3 reads CASSVGGSVYEQYF. The CDR3 coding sequence is TGTGCCAGCAGCGTAGGTGGGAGTGTGTACGAGCAGTACTTC.

The gene calls are TRBV4-1 and TRBJ1-5; D is uncertain. The V end lost 0 bases, the J end lost 4 bases, and 10 bases lay between the germline ends. This CDR3 is 15 amino acids long. Germline V gives CDR1 MGHRA, CDR2 YSYEKL. The CDR3 region is CASSQDPGPNQPQHF. The CDR3 DNA reads TGCGCCAGCAGCCAAGATCCAGGCCCTAATCAGCCCCAGCATTTT.

This clone was seen more than once but under ten times. This chain joins TRBV4-1 and TRBJ1-2; TRBD1 matches 9 bases. Unmatched junction bases numbered 5, after V lost 1 base and J lost 5 bases. CDR3 length: 15 amino acids. The germline V gene has CDR1 MGHRA and CDR2 YSYEKL. This CDR3 reads CASSQVGQGSYGYTF. The DNA of the CDR3 is TGCGCCAGCAGCCAAGTTGGACAGGGGAGTTATGGCTACACCTTC.

V gene TRBV4-1 combines with J gene TRBJ2-1; possible D gene TRBD2, 6 bases. V was pared by 3 bases and J by 5 bases, with 17 bases between. The length of the CDR3 is 16 residues. Germline-derived CDR1 and CDR2 are MGHRA and YSYEKL. The CDR3 protein is CASSQAGLPLDNEQFF. CDR3 DNA sequence: TGCGCCAGCAGCCAGGCCGGACTACCCTTGGACAATGAGCAGTTCTTC.

The gene calls are TRBV6-1 and TRBJ2-1; 9 positions agree with TRBD2. V gave up 2 bases and J gave up 1 base; unmatched junction bases: 0. Germline V gene data show CDR1 as MNHNS and CDR2 as SASEGT. The CDR3 has 15 residues. The CDR3 sequence: CASSELAGSYNEQFF. The CDR3 nucleotides are TGTGCCAGCAGTGAACTAGCGGGATCCTACAATGAGCAGTTCTTC.

The chain links TRBV5-1 to TRBJ1-5; D uncertain. The CDR3 runs 17 residues. V was cut by 0 bases and J by 0 bases, with 13 bases left in between. CDR1 is SGHRS, CDR2 YFSETQ, per germline. The DNA for the CDR3 is TGCGCCAGCAGCTTGGTTTCGGAACCAAATAGCAATCAGCCCCAGCATTTT. This sequence encodes CASSLVSEPNSNQPQHF.

V usage is TRBV5-1 and J usage is TRBJ1-1; TRBD1 agrees at 10 bases. Per the germline V gene, CDR1 is SGHRS and CDR2 is YFSETQ. This CDR3 comprises 19 residues. Trimming cost V 3 bases and J 0 bases; bases outside gene matches: 14. The CDR3 region is CASSWGPGQGSLMNTEAFF. The DNA for the CDR3 is TGCGCCAGCAGCTGGGGACCGGGACAGGGGTCCCTCATGAACACTGAAGCTTTCTTT.

The chain links TRBV29-1 to TRBJ2-1, with D maybe TRBD1 (7 bases). Germline loops: CDR1 SQVTM, CDR2 ANQGSEA. This CDR3 has 13 amino acids. Trimming stripped 5 bases from V and 9 bases from J, with 17 bases between. This CDR3 is CSVYTGARGEQFF. CDR3 DNA sequence: TGCAGCGTTTATACAGGGGCGCGGGGTGAGCAGTTCTTC.

The chain combines TRBV9 with TRBJ1-5; D is possibly TRBD1 (5 bases). The CDR3 consists of 20 residues. Trimming removed 4 bases at V and 0 bases at J, with 26 bases between. Germline V gene lookup returns CDR1 SGDLS and CDR2 YYNGEE. The CDR3 nucleotides are TGTGCCAGCAGCCCCCGGGGGAGGCTTTTTATAATATTTAGCAATCAGCCCCAGCATTTT. Translation gives CASSPRGRLFIIFSNQPQHF. The full variable domain, in which reference TRBV9 and TRBJ1-5 provide the parts outside the CDR3, is DSGVTQTPKHLITATGQRVTLRCSPRSGDLSVYWYQQSLDQGLQFLIQYYNGEERAKGNILERFSAQQFPDLHSELNLSSLELGDSALYFCASSPRGRLFIIFSNQPQHFGDGTRLSIL.

V and J are TRBV29-1 and TRBJ2-1, with 7 bases that match TRBD2. This CDR3 has 13 residues. From germline, CDR1 is SQVTM and CDR2 ANQGSEA. With V trimmed by 4 bases and J by 3 bases, 3 bases remained unmatched. CDR3 region: CSVAPGGYNEQFF. CDR3 DNA sequence: TGCAGCGTTGCCCCGGGAGGCTACAATGAGCAGTTCTTC.

V and J are TRBV11-2 and TRBJ1-1, with unresolved D. The CDR3 sequence is 17 residues long. V lost 2 bases, J lost 0 bases, and 16 bases lay in between. In germline, CDR1 is SGHAT, CDR2 FQNNGV. The CDR3 DNA reads TGTGCCAGCAGCTTACGCTTTTGGGGTCTTATGAACACTGAAGCTTTCTTT. Its translation is CASSLRFWGLMNTEAFF.

This chain connects TRBV7-7 to TRBJ1-4; D call uncertain. The CDR3 runs 13 residues. The V end lost 5 bases, the J end lost 5 bases, and 9 bases lay between the germline ends. Germline V gene sequence: CDR1 SSHAT, CDR2 FNYEAQ (reference sequence). For the CDR3, the DNA is TGTGCCAGCAGCCTCGCCGGGAATGAAAAACTGTTTTTT. This codes for CASSLAGNEKLFF.

This clone appeared once. The chain recombines TRBV27 with TRBJ2-7; maybe TRBD1 (5 bases). The CDR3 consists of 15 residues. With 0 bases removed from V and 3 bases from J, the gap between germline ends came to 12 bases. The germline V gene encodes CDR1 MNHEY and CDR2 SMNVEV (reference sequence). CDR3 bases: TGTGCCAGCAGTTTATCGGGGCCCCGGTTCTACGAGCAGTACTTC. Protein product: CASSLSGPRFYEQYF.

The rearrangement links TRBV11-2 to TRBJ2-3; D is uncertain. The V end lost 2 bases, the J end lost 1 base, and 13 bases lay between the germline ends. In germline, CDR1 is SGHAT, CDR2 FQNNGV. The CDR3 spans 16 residues. The DNA of the CDR3 is TGTGCCAGCAGCTTACTCCCCCCTTTAGGCACAGATACGCAGTATTTT. The encoded protein is CASSLLPPLGTDTQYF. Variable domain in full (rest from reference TRBV11-2 and TRBJ2-3): EAGVAQSPRYKIIEKRQSVAFWCNPISGHATLYWYQQILGQGPKLLIQFQNNGVVDDSQLPKDRFSAERLKGVDSTLKIQPAKLEDSAVYLCASSLLPPLGTDTQYFGPGTRLTVL.

V is TRBV6-4 and J is TRBJ2-2; D is undetermined. V was shortened by 7 bases and J by 4 bases, with 7 bases between the two germline ends. CDR3 size: 12 residues. Per the germline V gene, CDR1 is MRHNA and CDR2 is SNTAGT. The CDR3 sequence: CASMDRTGELFF. CDR3 DNA sequence: TGTGCCAGCATGGATCGCACCGGGGAGCTGTTTTTT.

The V call is TRBV6-5, the J call TRBJ1-1, with D possibly TRBD1 on 5 matching bases. This CDR3 is 14 amino acids long. Trimming pared 6 bases from V and 3 bases from J, leaving 14 bases between. Looked up from germline, CDR1 is MNHEY and CDR2 is SVGAGI. CDR3 nucleotide sequence: TGTGCCAGCAGCATCCAGGGCCCGTACACTGAAGCTTTCTTT. This translates into CASSIQGPYTEAFF.

This clone was seen only once. J is TRBJ2-7 and V is TRBV5-5; D is perhaps TRBD2 (6 bases). Looked up from germline, CDR1 is SGHKS and CDR2 is YYEKEE (reference sequence). The CDR3 is made up of 16 amino acids. Trimming pared 4 bases from V and 2 bases from J, leaving 19 bases between. The CDR3 sequence: CASSPEGSSLPYEQYF. The CDR3 coding sequence is TGTGCCAGCAGCCCGGAGGGTAGTAGTCTACCCTACGAGCAGTACTTC.

The rearrangement joins TRBV4-2 to TRBJ2-7; the match to TRBD2 covers 9 bases. V lost 0 bases and J lost 3; bases outside the gene matches: 12. Germline V gene sequence: CDR1 LGHNA, CDR2 YNFKEQ. The CDR3 consists of 18 residues. CDR3 residues: CASSQELAGISPGYEQYF. The CDR3 DNA is TGTGCCAGCAGCCAAGAACTAGCGGGCATATCCCCCGGCTACGAGCAGTACTTC.

The V and J genes are TRBV4-1 and TRBJ2-1, with 10 bases aligning to TRBD2. The trim removed 2 bases at V and 2 bases at J, leaving 6 bases unmatched. CDR3 length: 17 residues. CDR1 is MGHRA and CDR2 is YSYEKL in the germline V gene. CDR3 nucleotides: TGCGCCAGCAGCCAACGTCTAGCGGGAGAAACCTACAATGAGCAGTTCTTC. Amino acids: CASSQRLAGETYNEQFF.

The V and J genes are TRBV4-2 and TRBJ2-1; D gene uncertain. Germline-derived CDR1 and CDR2 are LGHNA and YNFKEQ. The V gene lost 1 base and the J gene lost 10 bases, with 5 bases spanning the gap. CDR3 length: 11 amino acids. CDR3 amino acids: CASSQASEQFF. CDR3 DNA sequence: TGTGCCAGCAGCCAAGCTTCCGAGCAGTTCTTC.

The chain employs TRBV6-6 and TRBJ1-4; D is undetermined. Germline V CDR1 and CDR2: MNHNY, SVGAGI (reference sequence). The germline V and J ends were trimmed by 7 bases and 0 bases, with 12 bases remaining between them. The CDR3 covers 15 residues. The CDR3 DNA is TGTGCCAGCAAAACCGGGAGGGCAACTAATGAAAAACTGTTTTTT. Its translation: CASKTGRATNEKLFF.

The chain uses TRBV2 and TRBJ2-7; no firm D call. Germline CDR1 reads SNHLY; CDR2 reads FYNNEI. V was trimmed by 8 bases and J by 7 bases, leaving 9 bases between them. The length of the CDR3 is 10 residues. CDR3 region: CASSALEQYF. The CDR3 nucleotides read TGTGCCAGCTCCGCGTTGGAGCAGTACTTC.